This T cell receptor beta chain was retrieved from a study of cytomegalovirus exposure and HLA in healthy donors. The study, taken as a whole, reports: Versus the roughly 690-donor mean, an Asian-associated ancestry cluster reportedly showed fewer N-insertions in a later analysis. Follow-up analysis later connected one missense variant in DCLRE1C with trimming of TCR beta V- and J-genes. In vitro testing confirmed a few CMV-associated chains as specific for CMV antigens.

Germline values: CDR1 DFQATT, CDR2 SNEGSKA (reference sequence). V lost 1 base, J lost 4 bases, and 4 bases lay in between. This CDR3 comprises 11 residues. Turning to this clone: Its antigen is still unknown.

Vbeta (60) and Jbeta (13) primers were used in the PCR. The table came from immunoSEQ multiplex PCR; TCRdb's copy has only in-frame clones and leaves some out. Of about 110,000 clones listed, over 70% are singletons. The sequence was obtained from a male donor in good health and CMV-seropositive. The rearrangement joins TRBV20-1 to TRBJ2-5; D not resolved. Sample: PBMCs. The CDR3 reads CSARVLETQYF. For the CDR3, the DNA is TGCAGTGCTAGAGTACTAGAGACCCAGTACTTC.